There are a few counts of the clone carrying this TCR beta chain. The antigen remains undetermined. Libraries were prepared by immunoSEQ multiplex PCR; TCRdb keeps only in-frame clonotypes and omits some of them. Here the sample spans about 150,000 clones, approximately 93% being singletons. This sample was taken from a study of cytomegalovirus exposure and HLA in healthy donors. Broader study findings: Rarity held for most TCR sequences, but there were some public TCRs that occurred in many donors. That first-cohort TCR clusters tended to co-occur in the approximately 110 validation repertoires was found in a later analysis. Reports showed the classifier diagnosing cytomegalovirus status with high specificity and sensitivity.

Germline V gene lookup returns CDR1 SGHRS and CDR2 YFSETQ. V was pared by 4 bases and J by 8 bases, with 11 bases of the junction left unmatched. This CDR3 is 14 amino acids long. The genes are TRBV5-1 and TRBJ1-2, with 7 bases aligning to TRBD1. The sequenced sample consisted of PBMCs. This TCR came from a man aged 18 to 29 in good health and CMV-seronegative. CDR3 loop: CASSRNTGDRGYTF. DNA for the CDR3: TGCGCCAGCAGCCGGAATACAGGGGATCGAGGCTACACCTTC.